The clone carrying this T cell receptor beta chain was found many times. What it binds is not known. Germline CDR1 SGHTA, CDR2 FQGNSA. V lost 7 bases, J lost 3 bases, and 18 bases lay in between. The CDR3 runs to 15 residues. This specimen belongs to a study of T cells after yellow fever vaccination. About the research overall: Fractions low in cell number were prepared with SMART-Seq v4 Ultra Low Input.

Broader study findings: The booster saw the reappearance of most primary-vaccination clones (roughly 95% CD4, around 88% CD8). Overall, a small share of clonotypes was seen in both CD4 and CD8 compartments.

Generation of TCR cDNA used 5'RACE template switching (which added a universal primer site and UMIs). In TCRdb, the 5' RACE reads were re-called with MiXCR into one record per CDR3 protein. Counted here are 250,000 to 400,000 distinct CDR3 sequences, 4.1% occurring once; the ten biggest clones make up roughly 25%. The receptor was isolated from a young man who received the YFV17D yellow fever vaccine. The genes are TRBV7-2 and TRBJ1-2; no definite D call. Sequenced here: PBMCs, sampled 5 days after the yellow fever booster vaccination. The DNA for the CDR3 is TGTGCCAGCACCCGGTGGGTTTGGGCGGACTATGGCTACACCTTC. This sequence encodes CASTRWVWADYGYTF.